These 8 T cell receptor beta chains were sequenced from one sample in a study of blood T cell repertoires in COVID-19. TCRdb's table, derived via immunoSEQ multiplex PCR, lists solely in-frame clones and lacks some. The sample yields about 480,000 clones, nearly 90% seen once. The sample was peripheral blood. Receptor source: a man aged 18 to 29 with COVID-19, enrolled during active disease.

This rearrangement joins TRBV11-2 to TRBJ2-7, with 9 nucleotides matching TRBD1. J was trimmed by 4 bases and V by 4 bases; bases with no gene match: 5. Per germline, CDR1 SGHAT and CDR2 FQNNGV. The CDR3 sequence is 14 residues long. CDR3 nucleotides: TGTGCCAGCAGCTCCCGGGACAGGGAGTACGAGCAGTACTTC. It encodes CASSSRDREYEQYF.

This clone is a singleton in its sample. This chain uses TRBV19 with TRBJ1-5; a weak D match, TRBD1 (6 bases). V was pared by 1 base and J by 6 bases, with 13 bases between. There are 15 residues in the CDR3. CDR1 and CDR2 from the germline V gene are LNHDA and SQIVND (reference sequence). CDR3 sequence: CASSIGSRGSQPQHF. The CDR3 nucleotides are TGTGCCAGTAGTATAGGAAGCAGGGGAAGTCAGCCCCAGCATTTT.

The chain joins TRBV5-4 to TRBJ2-7, with TRBD2 matching 8 bases. Per the germline V gene, CDR1 is SGHNT and CDR2 is YYREEE (reference sequence). The CDR3 contains 14 residues. Germline trimming cut 3 bases from V and 5 bases from J; bases unmatched to any gene: 7. The CDR3 spells CASSSAGGPNEQYF. The CDR3 nucleotides are TGTGCCAGCAGCTCGGCGGGGGGCCCCAACGAGCAGTACTTC. The entire variable domain, with the rest obtained from reference TRBV5-4 and TRBJ2-7, is as follows: ETGVTQSPTHLIKTRGQQVTLRCSSQSGHNTVSWYQQALGQGPQFIFQYYREEENGRGNFPPRFSGLQFPNYSSELNVNALELDDSALYLCASSSAGGPNEQYFGPGTRLTVT.

The sample holds a few counts of this clone. This chain links TRBV6-5 with TRBJ1-1; 7 nucleotides agree with TRBD1. This CDR3 spans 15 amino acids. After removal of 6 bases from V and 5 bases from J, the junction contained 12 bases not matched to a gene. Germline-derived CDR1 and CDR2 are MNHEY and SVGAGI. As DNA, the CDR3 is TGTGCCAGCAGATACACAGGGGAACGGAGAACTGAAGCTTTCTTT. The encoded protein is CASRYTGERRTEAFF.

On this clone: Different DNA sequences within this sample yield the same CDR3. The chain combines TRBV15 with TRBJ2-4, with TRBD2 identical over 8 bases. Germline V gene lookup returns CDR1 LNHNV and CDR2 YYDKDF (reference sequence). V lost 4 bases, J lost 0 bases, and 5 bases stayed unmatched. This CDR3 spans 16 amino acids. This CDR3 reads CATSIPGGLAKNIQYF. The CDR3 DNA reads TGTGCCACCAGCATCCCGGGGGGGTTAGCCAAAAACATTCAGTACTTC.

The chain uses TRBV3-1 (or the pseudogene TRBV3-2) and TRBJ2-1; D not certain. The CDR3 runs to 14 residues. The germline V gene has CDR1 LGHDT and CDR2 YNNKEL (reference sequence). V was clipped by 0 bases and J by 10 bases, with 13 bases between them. The CDR3 sequence is CASSQDLLFVEQFF. The DNA of the CDR3 is TGTGCCAGCAGCCAAGATCTATTGTTCGTGGAGCAGTTCTTC.

The CDR3 loop is CASSERTGGLTQYF. The CDR3, as DNA: TGTGCCAGCAGTGAGCGGACAGGGGGGCTGACCCAGTACTTC. The rearrangement joins TRBV25-1 to TRBJ2-5; 10 nucleotides match TRBD1. The CDR3 is 14 residues long. With 3 bases clipped from V and 7 bases from J, the junction kept 5 bases outside the gene matches. CDR1 is MGHDK, CDR2 SYGVNS, per germline.

The J gene is TRBJ1-2, the V gene TRBV12-3 or TRBV12-4, with D unresolved. V dropped 6 bases and J dropped 2 bases, with 7 bases sitting between them. This CDR3 contains 12 residues. For the CDR3, the DNA is TGTGCCAGCAGCCCTACCAACTATGGCTACACCTTC. It specifies CASSPTNYGYTF.